The next 14 T cell receptor beta chains were all read from a single sample in a study of blood T cell repertoires in COVID-19. The protocol was immunoSEQ multiplex PCR, while the TCRdb copy is restricted to in-frame clones and leaves out a portion. The data hold fewer than 250,000 clones, with about 85% observed a single time. Sequencing input: peripheral blood. These receptors were obtained from a man between 65 and 85 years old with acute or convalescent COVID-19.

V usage is TRBV12-5 and J usage is TRBJ2-1; TRBD2 matches at 7 bases. The CDR3 sequence is 17 residues long. The trim removed 4 bases at V and 3 bases at J, leaving 12 bases unmatched. CDR1 is LGHNT and CDR2 is FRNRAP in the germline V gene. This chain's CDR3 is CASGWGPKAGVYNEQFF. The CDR3 DNA follows: TGTGCTAGTGGTTGGGGTCCGAAGGCGGGAGTCTACAATGAGCAGTTCTTC.

This chain connects TRBV3-1 (or the pseudogene TRBV3-2) to TRBJ1-5; 8 bases are shared with TRBD1. V dropped 2 bases and J dropped 2; count of bases not matched to a gene: 5. CDR1 is LGHDT, CDR2 YNNKEL, per germline (reference sequence). This CDR3 spans 16 amino acids. The CDR3 spells CASSQQGALGNQPQHF. The CDR3 nucleotides are TGTGCCAGCAGCCAACAGGGGGCTTTAGGCAATCAGCCCCAGCATTTT.

V is TRBV7-2 and J is TRBJ2-1; 8 positions match TRBD2. The germline gives CDR1 SGHTA, CDR2 FQGNSA. The CDR3 totals 17 residues. J was trimmed by 0 bases and V by 2 bases; bases with no gene match: 6. Here the CDR3 reads CASSLSSGYYSYNEQFF. The CDR3 DNA sequence: TGTGCCAGCAGCTTATCTAGCGGGTATTACTCCTACAATGAGCAGTTCTTC.

This chain links TRBV7-3 with TRBJ1-6; D might be TRBD1 (5 bases). The germline V gene has CDR1 SGHTA and CDR2 FQGTGA. This CDR3 comprises 12 residues. Trimming took off 8 bases at V and 7 bases at J, with 9 bases between the two ends. The CDR3 loop reads CASGSGNSPLHF. In DNA, the CDR3 is TGTGCCAGCGGATCAGGGAATTCACCCCTCCACTTT.

V is TRBV3-1 (or the pseudogene TRBV3-2) and J is TRBJ2-2; TRBD2 agrees at 11 bases. CDR1 is LGHDT, CDR2 YNNKEL, per germline (reference sequence). CDR3 size: 18 residues. V gave up 4 bases and J gave up 6 bases; unmatched junction bases: 13. The CDR3 region is CASSLQASGRRGAGELFF. In DNA, the CDR3 is TGTGCCAGCAGCCTCCAGGCTAGCGGGAGGCGAGGGGCCGGGGAGCTGTTTTTT.

In this sample, this clone turned up once. This sequence joins TRBV7-9 and TRBJ1-5; D may be TRBD1 (5 bases). Germline V gives CDR1 SEHNR, CDR2 FQNEAQ (reference sequence). This CDR3 is built from 12 residues. With 1 base removed from V and 11 bases from J, the gap between germline ends came to 9 bases. CDR3 bases: TGTGCCAGCAGCTTAGGGGTAGGGGCCCAGCATTTT. Translation: CASSLGVGAQHF.

The rearrangement uses TRBV9 and TRBJ2-1, with 9 bases aligning to TRBD1. Germline values: CDR1 SGDLS, CDR2 YYNGEE. V was pared by 4 bases and J by 6 bases, with 14 bases of the junction left unmatched. This CDR3 spans 17 amino acids. The CDR3 is CASSLDRQGVAINEQFF. For the CDR3, the DNA is TGTGCCAGCAGCTTAGATCGACAGGGGGTCGCAATCAATGAGCAGTTCTTC.

The gene calls are TRBV4-1 and TRBJ2-7; D perhaps matches TRBD2 (5 bases). The V and J ends lost 1 base and 2 bases respectively, with 24 bases between them. This CDR3 spans 19 amino acids. CDR1 is MGHRA, CDR2 YSYEKL, per germline. Here the CDR3 reads CASSQVGGRRREAPYEQYF. CDR3 DNA sequence: TGCGCCAGCAGCCAAGTTGGCGGGCGGCGGAGAGAAGCCCCCTACGAGCAGTACTTC.

The V call is TRBV6-1, the J call TRBJ2-3, with TRBD1 matching 11 bases. CDR1 and CDR2 from the germline V gene are MNHNS and SASEGT. The J segment lost 2 bases and the V segment lost 2 bases, leaving 15 bases of the junction unmatched. This CDR3 comprises 20 residues. CDR3 amino acids: CASSERDRGFITTHTDTQYF. CDR3 nucleotides: TGTGCCAGCAGTGAAAGGGACAGGGGGTTCATCACTACACACACAGATACGCAGTATTTT.

The chain links TRBV7-9 to TRBJ2-7, with 8 bases that match TRBD2. Germline CDR1 SEHNR, CDR2 FQNEAQ (reference sequence). V dropped 2 bases and J dropped 6; count of bases not matched to a gene: 12. There are 16 residues in the CDR3. CDR3 sequence reads: CASSLRTGGPSGEQYF. The CDR3 DNA reads TGTGCCAGCAGCTTAAGGACGGGAGGGCCCTCGGGCGAGCAGTACTTC.

A few counts support this clone. The rearrangement uses TRBV24-1 and TRBJ1-2, with 7 bases identical to TRBD1. Germline loops: CDR1 KGHDR, CDR2 SFDVKD. This CDR3 has 14 residues. Trimming took 0 bases from V and 3 from J; bases not matched to a gene: 0. CDR3 nucleotide sequence: TGTGCCACCAGTGATTTGACAGGGGACTATGGCTACACCTTC. Translation: CATSDLTGDYGYTF.

V and J are TRBV3-1 (or the pseudogene TRBV3-2) and TRBJ2-1; 7 bases are a match to TRBD2. Losses at the gene ends were 3 bases for V and 5 bases for J; bases not matched to a gene: 7. CDR3 length equals 15 residues. CDR1 and CDR2 (germline): LGHDT, YNNKEL (reference sequence). In nucleotides, the CDR3 is TGTGCCAGCAGCCAGTGGGGCGGGAGCCACAATGAGCAGTTCTTC. Translating it yields CASSQWGGSHNEQFF.

The chain couples TRBV28 to TRBJ1-5, with D possibly being TRBD1 (5 bases). This CDR3 region has 14 residues. V shed 8 bases and J shed 3 bases, with 14 bases lying between them. CDR1 and CDR2 from the germline V gene are MDHEN and SYDVKM. The CDR3 bases are TGTGCCAGCCGCTCTTCAGGGTACAATCAGCCCCAGCATTTT. Its protein product is CASRSSGYNQPQHF.

V and J are TRBV5-5 and TRBJ1-1; D is undetermined. The germline CDR1 and CDR2 sequences are SGHKS and YYEKEE (reference sequence). The germline V and J ends were trimmed by 1 base and 1 base, with 11 bases remaining between them. The CDR3 totals 15 residues. CDR3 sequence: CASSLFQTSNTEAFF. CDR3 DNA sequence: TGTGCCAGCAGCTTGTTTCAAACTTCGAACACTGAAGCTTTCTTT.